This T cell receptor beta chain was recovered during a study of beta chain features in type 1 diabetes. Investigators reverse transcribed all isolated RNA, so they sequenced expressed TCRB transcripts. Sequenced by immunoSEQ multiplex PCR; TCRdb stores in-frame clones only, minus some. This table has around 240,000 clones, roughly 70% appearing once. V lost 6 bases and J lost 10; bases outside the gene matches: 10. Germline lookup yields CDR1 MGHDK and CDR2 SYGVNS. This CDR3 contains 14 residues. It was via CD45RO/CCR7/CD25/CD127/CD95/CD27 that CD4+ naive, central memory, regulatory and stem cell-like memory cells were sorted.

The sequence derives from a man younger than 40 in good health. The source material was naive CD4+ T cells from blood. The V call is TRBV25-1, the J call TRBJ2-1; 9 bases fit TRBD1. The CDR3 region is CASSYAGGTGEQFF. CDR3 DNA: TGTGCCAGCAGCTATGCCGGGGGGACAGGGGAGCAGTTCTTC.